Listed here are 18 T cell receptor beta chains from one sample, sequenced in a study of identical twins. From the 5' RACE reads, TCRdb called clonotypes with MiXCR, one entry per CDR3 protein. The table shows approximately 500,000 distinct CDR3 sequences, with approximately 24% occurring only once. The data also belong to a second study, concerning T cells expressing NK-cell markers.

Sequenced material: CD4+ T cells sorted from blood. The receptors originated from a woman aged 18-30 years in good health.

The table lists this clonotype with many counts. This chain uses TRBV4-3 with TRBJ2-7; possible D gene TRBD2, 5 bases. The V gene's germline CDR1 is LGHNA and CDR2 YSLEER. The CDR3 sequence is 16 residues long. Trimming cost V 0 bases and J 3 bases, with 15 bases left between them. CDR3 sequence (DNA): TGCGCCAGCAGCCAAGATGGGGTCTCGGGGTTCTACGAGCAGTACTTC. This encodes CASSQDGVSGFYEQYF.

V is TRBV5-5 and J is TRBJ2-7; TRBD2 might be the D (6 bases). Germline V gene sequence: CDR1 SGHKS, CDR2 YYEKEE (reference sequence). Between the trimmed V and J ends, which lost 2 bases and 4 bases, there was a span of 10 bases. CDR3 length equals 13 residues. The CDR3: CASSFGGWYEQYF. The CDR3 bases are TGTGCCAGCAGCTTTGGAGGGTGGTACGAGCAGTACTTC.

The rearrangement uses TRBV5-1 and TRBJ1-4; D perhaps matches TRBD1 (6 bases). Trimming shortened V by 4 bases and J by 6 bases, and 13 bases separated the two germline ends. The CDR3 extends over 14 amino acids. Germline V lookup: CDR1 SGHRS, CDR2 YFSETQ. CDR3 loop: CASSPGGADEKLFF. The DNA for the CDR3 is TGCGCCAGCAGCCCTGGGGGCGCCGATGAAAAACTGTTTTTT.

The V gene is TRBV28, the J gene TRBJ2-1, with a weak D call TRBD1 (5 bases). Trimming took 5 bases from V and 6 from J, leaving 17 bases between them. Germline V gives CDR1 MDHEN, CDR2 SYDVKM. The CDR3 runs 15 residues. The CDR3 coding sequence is TGTGCCAGCAGTGATCAGGGTCGGACACGCAATGAGCAGTTCTTC. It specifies CASSDQGRTRNEQFF. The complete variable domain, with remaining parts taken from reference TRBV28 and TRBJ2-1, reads DVKVTQSSRYLVKRTGEKVFLECVQDMDHENMFWYRQDPGLGLRLIYFSYDVKMKEKGDIPEGYSVSREKKERFSLILESASTNQTSMYLCASSDQGRTRNEQFFGPGTRLTVL.

CDR3 residues: CAISERGGGNQPQHF. Here the CDR3 DNA reads TGTGCCATCAGTGAACGGGGTGGGGGCAATCAGCCCCAGCATTTT. The chain uses TRBV10-3 and TRBJ1-5; D uncertain. With 3 bases removed from V and 2 bases from J, the gap between germline ends came to 11 bases. The V gene's germline CDR1 is ENHRY and CDR2 SYGVKD. The CDR3 is 15 residues long.

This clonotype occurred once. CDR3 sequence reads: CSASLGLAGVEQFF. DNA of the CDR3: TGCAGTGCTAGCCTCGGACTAGCGGGAGTAGAGCAGTTCTTC. This chain links TRBV20-1 with TRBJ2-1, with 13 positions matching TRBD2. V shed 3 bases and J 10 bases; nucleotides not matched to a gene: 6. The CDR3 sequence is 14 residues long. Germline V gene lookup returns CDR1 DFQATT and CDR2 SNEGSKA (reference sequence).

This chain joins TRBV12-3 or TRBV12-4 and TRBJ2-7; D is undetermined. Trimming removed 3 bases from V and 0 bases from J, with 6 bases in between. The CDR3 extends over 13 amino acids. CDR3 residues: CASSFDTSYEQYF. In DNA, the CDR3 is TGTGCCAGCAGTTTCGACACCTCCTACGAGCAGTACTTC.

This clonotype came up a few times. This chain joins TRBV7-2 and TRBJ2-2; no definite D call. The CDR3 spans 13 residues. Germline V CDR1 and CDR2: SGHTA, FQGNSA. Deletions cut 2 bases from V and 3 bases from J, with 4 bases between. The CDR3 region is CASSLTDTGELFF. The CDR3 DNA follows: TGTGCCAGCAGCTTAACAGACACCGGGGAGCTGTTTTTT.

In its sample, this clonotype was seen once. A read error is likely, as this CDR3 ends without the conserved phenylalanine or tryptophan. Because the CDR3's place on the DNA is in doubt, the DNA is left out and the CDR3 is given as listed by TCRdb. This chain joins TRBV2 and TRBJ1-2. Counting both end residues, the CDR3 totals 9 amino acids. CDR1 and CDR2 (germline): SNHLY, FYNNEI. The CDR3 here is CASSEGEGK.

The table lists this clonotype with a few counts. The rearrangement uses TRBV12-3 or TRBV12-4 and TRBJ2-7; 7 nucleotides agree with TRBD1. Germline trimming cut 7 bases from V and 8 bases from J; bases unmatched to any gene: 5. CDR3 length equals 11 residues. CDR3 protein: CASTLGGQQYF. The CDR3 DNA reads TGTGCCAGCACCTTAGGGGGCCAGCAGTACTTC.

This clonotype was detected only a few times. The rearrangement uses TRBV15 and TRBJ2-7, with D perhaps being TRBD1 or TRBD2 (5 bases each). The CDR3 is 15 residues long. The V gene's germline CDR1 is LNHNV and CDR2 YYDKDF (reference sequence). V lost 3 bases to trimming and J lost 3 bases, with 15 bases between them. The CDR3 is CATSSPGTGFYEQYF. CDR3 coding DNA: TGTGCCACCAGCAGTCCCGGGACCGGCTTCTACGAGCAGTACTTC.

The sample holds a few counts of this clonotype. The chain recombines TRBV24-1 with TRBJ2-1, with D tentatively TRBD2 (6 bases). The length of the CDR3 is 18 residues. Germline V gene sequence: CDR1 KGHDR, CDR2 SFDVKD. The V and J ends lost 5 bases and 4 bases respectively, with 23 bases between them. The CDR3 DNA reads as TGTGCCACCAGTGTTGTCTATATCCTAGCGAACCCTTACAATGAGCAGTTCTTC. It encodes CATSVVYILANPYNEQFF.

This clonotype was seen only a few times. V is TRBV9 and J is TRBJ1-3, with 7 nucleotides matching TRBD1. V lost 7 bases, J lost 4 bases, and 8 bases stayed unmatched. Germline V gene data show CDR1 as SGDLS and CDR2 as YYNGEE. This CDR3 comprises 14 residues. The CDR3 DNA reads TGTGCCAGCCAACGCCAGGGGGAAGGAAACACCATATATTTT. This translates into CASQRQGEGNTIYF.

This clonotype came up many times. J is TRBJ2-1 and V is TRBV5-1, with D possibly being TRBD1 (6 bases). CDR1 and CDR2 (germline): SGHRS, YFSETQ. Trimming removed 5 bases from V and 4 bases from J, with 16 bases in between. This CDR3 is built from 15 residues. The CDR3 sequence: CASSPQGWDYNEQFF. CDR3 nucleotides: TGCGCCAGCAGTCCTCAGGGGTGGGATTACAATGAGCAGTTCTTC.

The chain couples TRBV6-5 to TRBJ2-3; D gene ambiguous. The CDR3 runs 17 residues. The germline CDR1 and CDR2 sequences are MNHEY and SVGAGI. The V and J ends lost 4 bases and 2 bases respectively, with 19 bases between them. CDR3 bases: TGTGCCAGCAGTTCACCATTGGGCCGATCCCACACAGATACGCAGTATTTT. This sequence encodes CASSSPLGRSHTDTQYF.

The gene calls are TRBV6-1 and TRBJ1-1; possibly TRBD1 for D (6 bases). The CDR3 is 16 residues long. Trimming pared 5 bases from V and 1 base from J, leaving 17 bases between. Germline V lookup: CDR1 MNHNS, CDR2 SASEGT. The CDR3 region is CASSRGAGTANTEAFF. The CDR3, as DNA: TGTGCCAGCAGTAGGGGGGCCGGGACGGCGAACACTGAAGCTTTCTTT.

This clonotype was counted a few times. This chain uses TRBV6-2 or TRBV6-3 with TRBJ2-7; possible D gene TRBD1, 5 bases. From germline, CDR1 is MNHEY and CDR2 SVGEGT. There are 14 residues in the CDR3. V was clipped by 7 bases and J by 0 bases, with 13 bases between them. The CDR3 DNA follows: TGTGCCAGCACAGGGCAACCCTCCTCCTACGAGCAGTACTTC. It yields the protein CASTGQPSSYEQYF.

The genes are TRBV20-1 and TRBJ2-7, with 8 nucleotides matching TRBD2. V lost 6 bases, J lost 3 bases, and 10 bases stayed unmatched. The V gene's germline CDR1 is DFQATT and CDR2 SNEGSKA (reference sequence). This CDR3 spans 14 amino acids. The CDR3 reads CSALRGAAFYEQYF. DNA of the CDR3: TGCAGTGCCCTGCGGGGGGCCGCGTTCTACGAGCAGTACTTC.